Each of the 9 T cell receptor beta chains below was sequenced from the same sample in a study of blood T cells in healthy people across ages (dated by TCRdb to between 2014 and 2017). The library was made by 5' RACE. TCRdb names Illumina HiSeq 2500 as the instrument used. The second PCR ran for roughly 6 to 11 cycles and used a J-beta primer mix along with a sample-barcoded 5' primer. TCRdb trimmed public reads at Q25 via fastp, called clones via MiXCR and kept in-frame beta chains. Rows are combined by CDR3 protein, so each entry shows the most common genes and DNA. This sample lists some 1.4 million distinct CDR3 sequences; about 40% were detected once. The ten largest account for 7.9% of the sample. The sample was blood. These receptor sequences come from a woman aged 18-30 years in good health.

The V call is TRBV20-1, the J call TRBJ2-5; D may be TRBD1 (6 bases). V gave up 5 bases and J gave up 2 bases, with 9 bases separating them. Germline V lookup: CDR1 DFQATT, CDR2 SNEGSKA (reference sequence). The CDR3 totals 12 residues. The CDR3 sequence is CSARQVQETQYF. Here the CDR3 DNA reads TGCAGTGCTCGACAGGTTCAAGAGACCCAGTACTTC.

The V gene is TRBV10-3, the J gene TRBJ2-2; D not resolved. Germline V gives CDR1 ENHRY, CDR2 SYGVKD. The CDR3 is 19 amino acids. Trimming took off 0 bases at V and 2 bases at J, with 19 bases between the two ends. This chain's CDR3 is CAISESVPRTTSNTGELFF. CDR3 nucleotides: TGTGCCATCAGTGAGTCCGTCCCCCGAACAACAAGCAACACCGGGGAGCTGTTTTTT.

This clonotype turned up a few times. This rearrangement joins TRBV11-3 to TRBJ2-1; 14 bases match TRBD2. The CDR3 is 17 residues long. The germline V gene has CDR1 SGHNT and CDR2 YENEEA. V lost 4 bases and J lost 4; bases outside the gene matches: 6. CDR3 bases: TGTGCCAGCAGCTCGACTAGCGGGAGGGCCAGATACAATGAGCAGTTCTTC. Amino acid sequence: CASSSTSGRARYNEQFF.

With respect to this clonotype: A junction end diverges from the germline sequence, so it may reflect a read error. The CDR3 DNA reads TGTGTCAGCTCACCAATGAAGGGGGGCGGAGAGACCCAGTACTTC. Its translation is CVSSPMKGGGETQYF. The chain recombines TRBV18 with TRBJ2-7; either TRBD1 or TRBD2 may supply D (6 bases each). The J call may be in error: the DNA end matches TRBJ2-5 better. The CDR3 length is 15 residues. The V gene's germline CDR1 is KGHSH and CDR2 LQKENI.

This clonotype has more than one count but fewer than ten. This chain links TRBV7-3 with TRBJ2-5; D possibly corresponds to TRBD1 (7 bases). With 5 bases removed from V and 4 bases from J, the gap between germline ends came to 11 bases. Germline-derived CDR1 and CDR2 are SGHTA and FQGTGA. The CDR3 is 13 residues long. The CDR3 DNA reads as TGTGCCAGCAGCCATCAGGGGGGAGAGACCCAGTACTTC. Amino acid sequence: CASSHQGGETQYF.

The chain carries TRBV5-1 and TRBJ1-2; 8 bases line up with TRBD1. CDR1 and CDR2 from the germline V gene are SGHRS and YFSETQ. V was clipped by 3 bases and J by 3 bases; unmatched bases: 4. The CDR3 spans 14 residues. The CDR3 region is CASSSQGDYYGYTF. CDR3 sequence (DNA): TGCGCCAGCAGCTCACAGGGGGATTACTATGGCTACACCTTC.

The chain employs TRBV29-1 and TRBJ2-7, with TRBD1 as a possible D gene (5 bases). V lost 5 bases, J lost 1 base, and 12 bases lay in between. The CDR3 consists of 13 residues. Looked up from germline, CDR1 is SQVTM and CDR2 is ANQGSEA. CDR3 DNA: TGCAGCGTTTTTGACAGTTTATCCTACGAGCAGTACTTC. It codes for CSVFDSLSYEQYF.

The chain employs TRBV7-2 and TRBJ2-5; 9 bases match TRBD2. Germline CDR1 is SGHTA and CDR2 is FQGNSA. The CDR3 contains 17 residues. Trimming at V came to 5 bases and at J to 3 bases, leaving 13 bases not matched to a gene. CDR3 protein: CASSPRGPAGGEETQYF. The CDR3 nucleotides are TGTGCCAGCAGCCCAAGAGGTCCGGCGGGAGGGGAAGAGACCCAGTACTTC. The whole variable domain, filled in from reference TRBV7-2 and TRBJ2-5, reads GAGVSQSPSNKVTEKGKDVELRCDPISGHTALYWYRQSLGQGLEFLIYFQGNSAPDKSGLPSDRFSAERTGGSVSTLTIQRTQQEDSAVYLCASSPRGPAGGEETQYFGPGTRLLVL.

This clonotype has just a few counts. This chain joins TRBV20-1 and TRBJ2-4; possible D gene TRBD2, 6 bases. The end of the DNA fits TRBJ2-7 better, so the J call may be wrong. CDR1 and CDR2 from the germline V gene are DFQATT and SNEGSKA (reference sequence). The length of the CDR3 is 15 residues. CDR3 amino acids: CSASSPSVEIYEQYF. The CDR3 nucleotides read TGCAGTGCTAGTAGTCCTAGCGTAGAAATCTACGAGCAGTACTTC.